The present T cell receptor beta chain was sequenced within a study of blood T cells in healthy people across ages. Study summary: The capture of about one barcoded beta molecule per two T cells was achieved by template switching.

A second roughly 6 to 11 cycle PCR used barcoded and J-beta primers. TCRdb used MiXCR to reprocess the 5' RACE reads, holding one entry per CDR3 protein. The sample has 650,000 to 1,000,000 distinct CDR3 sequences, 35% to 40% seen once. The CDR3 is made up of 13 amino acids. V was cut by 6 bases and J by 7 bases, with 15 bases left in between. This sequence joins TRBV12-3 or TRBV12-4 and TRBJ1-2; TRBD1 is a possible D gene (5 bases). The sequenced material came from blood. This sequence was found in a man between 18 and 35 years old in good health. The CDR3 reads CASRSGPPGGYTF. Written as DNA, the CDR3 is TGTGCCAGCAGATCGGGACCGCCTGGTGGCTACACCTTC.